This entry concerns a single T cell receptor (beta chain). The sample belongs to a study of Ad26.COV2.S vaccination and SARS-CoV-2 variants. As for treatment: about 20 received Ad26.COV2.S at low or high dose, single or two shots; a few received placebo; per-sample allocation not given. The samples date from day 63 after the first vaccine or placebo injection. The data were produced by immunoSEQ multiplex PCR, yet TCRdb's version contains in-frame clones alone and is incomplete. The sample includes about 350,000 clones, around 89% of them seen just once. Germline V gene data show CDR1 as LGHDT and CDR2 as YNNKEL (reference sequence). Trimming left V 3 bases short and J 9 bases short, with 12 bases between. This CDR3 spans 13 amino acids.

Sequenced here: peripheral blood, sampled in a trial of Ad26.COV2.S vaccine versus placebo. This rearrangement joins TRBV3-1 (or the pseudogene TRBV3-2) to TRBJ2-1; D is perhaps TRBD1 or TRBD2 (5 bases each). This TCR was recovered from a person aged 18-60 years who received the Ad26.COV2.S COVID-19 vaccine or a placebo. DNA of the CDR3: TGTGCCAGCAGCCACAGGGAGAGCGGTGAGCAGTTCTTC. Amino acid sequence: CASSHRESGEQFF.